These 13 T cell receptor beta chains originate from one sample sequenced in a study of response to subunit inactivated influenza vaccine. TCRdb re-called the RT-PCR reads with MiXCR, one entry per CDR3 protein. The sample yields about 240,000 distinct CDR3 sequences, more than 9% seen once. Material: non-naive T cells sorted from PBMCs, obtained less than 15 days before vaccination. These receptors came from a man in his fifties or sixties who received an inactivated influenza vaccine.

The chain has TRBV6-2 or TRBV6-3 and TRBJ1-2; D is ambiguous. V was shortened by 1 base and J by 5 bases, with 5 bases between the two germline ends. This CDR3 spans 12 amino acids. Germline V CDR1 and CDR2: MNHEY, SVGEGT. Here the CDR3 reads CASSYYGYGYTF. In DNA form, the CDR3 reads TGTGCCAGCAGTTACTACGGATATGGCTACACCTTC.

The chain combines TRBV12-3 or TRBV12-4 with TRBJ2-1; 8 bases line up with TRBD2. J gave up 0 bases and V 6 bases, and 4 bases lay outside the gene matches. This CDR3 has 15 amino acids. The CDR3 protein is CASRLSGSSYNEQFF. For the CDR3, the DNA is TGTGCCAGCAGACTGAGCGGGAGCTCCTACAATGAGCAGTTCTTC.

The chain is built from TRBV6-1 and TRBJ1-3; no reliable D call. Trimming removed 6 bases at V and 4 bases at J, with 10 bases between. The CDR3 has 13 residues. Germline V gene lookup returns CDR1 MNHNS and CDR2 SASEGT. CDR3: CASSGGGGNTIYF. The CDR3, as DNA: TGTGCCAGCAGCGGAGGAGGGGGAAACACCATATATTTT.

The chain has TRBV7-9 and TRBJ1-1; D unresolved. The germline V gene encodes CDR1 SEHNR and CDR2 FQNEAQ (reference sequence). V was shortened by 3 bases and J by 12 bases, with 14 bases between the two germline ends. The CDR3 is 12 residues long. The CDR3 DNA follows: TGTGCCAGCAGCTTCCAAGTCGCCCCTCCTTTCTTT. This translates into CASSFQVAPPFF. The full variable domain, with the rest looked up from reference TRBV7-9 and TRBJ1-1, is DTGVSQNPRHKITKRGQNVTFRCDPISEHNRLYWYRQTLGQGPEFLTYFQNEAQLEKSRLLSDRFSAERPKGSFSTLEIQRTEQGDSAMYLCASSFQVAPPFFGQGTRLTVV.

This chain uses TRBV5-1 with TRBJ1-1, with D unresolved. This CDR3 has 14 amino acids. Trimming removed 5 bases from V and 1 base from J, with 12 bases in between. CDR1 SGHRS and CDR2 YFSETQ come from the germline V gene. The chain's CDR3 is CASSRAIENTEAFF. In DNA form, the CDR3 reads TGCGCCAGCAGTCGGGCAATCGAGAACACTGAAGCTTTCTTT.

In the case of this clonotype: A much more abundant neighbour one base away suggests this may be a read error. The chain's CDR3 is CASSQGSIYKQYF. In DNA, the CDR3 is TGTGCCAGCAGCCAGGGGTCAATCTACAAGCAGTACTTC. V and J are TRBV7-8 and TRBJ2-7; the D gene is possibly TRBD1 (6 bases). CDR1 is SGHVS and CDR2 is FQNEAQ in the germline V gene. CDR3 length equals 13 residues.

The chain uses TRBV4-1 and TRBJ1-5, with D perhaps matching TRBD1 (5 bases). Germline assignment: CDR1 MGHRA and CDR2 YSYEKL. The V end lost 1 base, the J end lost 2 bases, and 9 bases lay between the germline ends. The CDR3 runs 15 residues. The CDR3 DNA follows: TGCGCCAGCAGCCAAGTGGGGACCCGCAATCAGCCCCAGCATTTT. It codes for CASSQVGTRNQPQHF.

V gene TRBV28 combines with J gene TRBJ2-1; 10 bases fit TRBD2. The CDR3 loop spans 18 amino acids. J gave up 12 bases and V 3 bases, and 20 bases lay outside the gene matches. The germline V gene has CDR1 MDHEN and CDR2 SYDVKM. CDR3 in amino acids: CASSFRFGGGELAGWQFF. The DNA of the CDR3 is TGTGCCAGCAGTTTTCGGTTTGGAGGGGGCGAACTAGCGGGATGGCAGTTCTTC.

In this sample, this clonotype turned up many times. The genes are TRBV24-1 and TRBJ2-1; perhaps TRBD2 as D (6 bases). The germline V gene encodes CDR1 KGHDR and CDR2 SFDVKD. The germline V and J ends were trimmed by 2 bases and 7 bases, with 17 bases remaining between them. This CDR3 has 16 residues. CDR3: CATSDSGRRGRNEQFF. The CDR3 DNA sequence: TGTGCCACCAGTGATTCAGGCCGTCGGGGGAGGAATGAGCAGTTCTTC.

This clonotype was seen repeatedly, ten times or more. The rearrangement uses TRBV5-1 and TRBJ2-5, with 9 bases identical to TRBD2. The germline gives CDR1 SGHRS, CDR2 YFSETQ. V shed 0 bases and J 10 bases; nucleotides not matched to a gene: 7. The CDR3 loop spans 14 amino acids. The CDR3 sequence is CASSLDGSGRYQYF. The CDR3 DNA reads TGCGCCAGCAGCTTGGATGGTAGCGGGAGATACCAGTACTTC.

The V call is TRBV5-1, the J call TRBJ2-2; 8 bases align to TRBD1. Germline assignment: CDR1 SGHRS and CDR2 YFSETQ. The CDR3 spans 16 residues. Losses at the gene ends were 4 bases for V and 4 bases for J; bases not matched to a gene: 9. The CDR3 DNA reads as TGCGCCAGCAGCCCGGAGGGACAGGTTCCCACCGGGGAGCTGTTTTTT. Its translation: CASSPEGQVPTGELFF.

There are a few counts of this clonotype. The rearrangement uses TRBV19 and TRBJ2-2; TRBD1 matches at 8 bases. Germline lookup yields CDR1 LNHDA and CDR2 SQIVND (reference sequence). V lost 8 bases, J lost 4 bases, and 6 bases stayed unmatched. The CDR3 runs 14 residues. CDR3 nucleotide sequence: TGTGCCAGTTCGGACAGGGTTGGCACCGGGGAGCTGTTTTTT. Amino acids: CASSDRVGTGELFF.

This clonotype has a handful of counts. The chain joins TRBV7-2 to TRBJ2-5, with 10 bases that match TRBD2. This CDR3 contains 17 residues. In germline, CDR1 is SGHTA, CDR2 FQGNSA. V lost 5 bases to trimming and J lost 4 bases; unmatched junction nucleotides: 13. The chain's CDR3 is CASSPGGLAGGRETQYF. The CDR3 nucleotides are TGTGCCAGCAGCCCAGGGGGGTTAGCGGGGGGCCGAGAGACCCAGTACTTC.